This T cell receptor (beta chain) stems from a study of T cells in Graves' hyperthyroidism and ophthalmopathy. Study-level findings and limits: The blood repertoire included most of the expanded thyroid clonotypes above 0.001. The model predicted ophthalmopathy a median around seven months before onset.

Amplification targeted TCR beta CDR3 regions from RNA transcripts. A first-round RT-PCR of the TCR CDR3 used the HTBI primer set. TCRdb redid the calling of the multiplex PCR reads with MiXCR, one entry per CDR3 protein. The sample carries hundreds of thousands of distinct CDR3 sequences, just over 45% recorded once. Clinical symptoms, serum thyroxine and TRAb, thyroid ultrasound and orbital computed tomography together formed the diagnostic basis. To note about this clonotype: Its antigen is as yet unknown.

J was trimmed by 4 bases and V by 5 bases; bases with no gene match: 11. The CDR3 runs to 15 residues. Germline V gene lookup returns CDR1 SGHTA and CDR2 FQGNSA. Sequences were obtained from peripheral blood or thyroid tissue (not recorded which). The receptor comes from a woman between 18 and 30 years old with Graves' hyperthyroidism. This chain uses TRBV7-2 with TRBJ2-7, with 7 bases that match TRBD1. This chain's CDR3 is CASSAAGTELYEQYF. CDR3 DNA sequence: TGTGCCAGCAGCGCGGCCGGGACAGAATTATACGAGCAGTACTTC.